This TCR beta chain was identified during a study of CD8 T cells in ankylosing spondylitis. General study points: A TCR beta motif made of several highly homologous variants seemed typical of ankylosing spondylitis blood. Reported data indicate significant enrichment of disease-linked clones within matched ankylosing spondylitis synovial fluid. Disease-linked clones, CD8+, were relatively rare in peripheral blood.

Trimming took 1 base from V and 9 from J, leaving 16 bases between them. CDR3 length equals 15 residues. The V gene's germline CDR1 is MGHRA and CDR2 YSYEKL. This clonotype appeared many times. Its antigen is undetermined. Making the TCR beta libraries involved quantitative 5'-RACE with molecular barcodes. TCRdb reprocessed the 5' RACE reads with MiXCR, giving one entry per CDR3 protein. This table holds some 350,000 distinct CDR3 sequences, around 15% found once. The J gene is TRBJ2-1, the V gene TRBV4-1; no clear D gene. The TCR was taken from a male donor with ankylosing spondylitis or in good health (not recorded which). Sequenced: blood, either unsorted or a sorted T cell fraction (not recorded which). CDR3 region: CASSQGRLGGSEQFF. The CDR3 DNA is TGCGCCAGCAGCCAAGGACGTTTGGGTGGCAGTGAGCAGTTCTTC.